This passage covers 32 T cell receptor beta chains from one sample sequenced in a study of CD8+ T cells in alopecia areata. cDNA serving as the sequencing template came from extracted, reverse transcribed RNA. The method was immunoSEQ multiplex PCR; TCRdb's version includes in-frame clones alone and lacks a portion of them. This sample has 180,000 or so clones; roughly 46% occur once, and the top ten carry 10%. Indicated treatment: oral pan-JAK inhibitor, 5-10 mg twice daily. The sequenced sample was CD8+ T cells sorted from blood, obtained at approximately week 52, from a patient treated with tofacitinib. The receptors stem from a human donor with alopecia areata.

The chain is built from TRBV5-4 and TRBJ1-6, with no clear D. The CDR3 is 15 residues long. The germline CDR1 and CDR2 sequences are SGHNT and YYREEE (reference sequence). Trimming left V 0 bases short and J 4 bases short, with 8 bases between. The CDR3 DNA is TGTGCCAGCAGCTTGGTAGGGCGGTATAATTCACCCCTCCACTTT. Protein product: CASSLVGRYNSPLHF.

This sequence joins TRBV19 and TRBJ2-1; D is ambiguous. This CDR3 has 15 amino acids. V lost 3 bases and J 3 bases, leaving 12 bases between the germline ends. In germline, CDR1 is LNHDA, CDR2 SQIVND (reference sequence). The CDR3 DNA sequence: TGTGCCAGTAGTATCCCAGGAAATTACTACAATGAGCAGTTCTTC. Amino acids: CASSIPGNYYNEQFF.

The chain combines TRBV7-9 with TRBJ1-2; TRBD1 is a possible D gene (5 bases). V lost 2 bases, J lost 7 bases, and 8 bases lay in between. The CDR3 is 12 amino acids. Germline assignment: CDR1 SEHNR and CDR2 FQNEAQ (reference sequence). CDR3 region: CASSLSGSGYTF. CDR3 coding DNA: TGTGCCAGCAGCTTATCAGGGAGTGGCTACACCTTC.

The J gene is TRBJ2-3, the V gene TRBV7-3; TRBD2 aligns across 9 bases. Unmatched junction bases numbered 8, after V lost 5 bases and J lost 5 bases. CDR1 and CDR2 (germline): SGHTA, FQGTGA. CDR3 size: 15 residues. The chain's CDR3 is CASSPTGLARDTQYF. DNA of the CDR3: TGTGCCAGCAGCCCTACCGGACTAGCGAGAGATACGCAGTATTTT.

V gene TRBV13 combines with J gene TRBJ1-4; possibly TRBD1 for D (6 bases). The V end lost 6 bases, the J end lost 6 bases, and 17 bases lay between the germline ends. The germline V gene encodes CDR1 PRHDT and CDR2 FYEKMQ (reference sequence). CDR3 length equals 15 residues. CDR3 sequence reads: CASSGDTGPDEKLFF. DNA for the CDR3: TGTGCCAGCAGTGGCGACACAGGGCCTGATGAAAAACTGTTTTTT.

V and J are TRBV4-1 and TRBJ1-5; no reliable D call. This CDR3 is built from 14 residues. Trimming cost V 6 bases and J 2 bases, with 11 bases left between them. CDR1 is MGHRA, CDR2 YSYEKL, per germline. The CDR3 spells CASSPGYGNQPQHF. The CDR3 DNA reads as TGCGCCAGCAGTCCCGGGTACGGCAATCAGCCCCAGCATTTT.

The chain couples TRBV2 to TRBJ2-1, with D possibly TRBD1 on 6 matching bases. The ends were cut back, 8 bases at V and 3 bases at J, with 14 bases in the middle. Germline CDR1 reads SNHLY; CDR2 reads FYNNEI. There are 14 residues in the CDR3. The CDR3 sequence is CASGPGHGYNEQFF. As DNA, the CDR3 is TGTGCCAGCGGTCCGGGACACGGCTACAATGAGCAGTTCTTC.

Turning to this clone: The same CDR3 is also encoded by other DNA sequences in this sample. The V call is TRBV7-3, the J call TRBJ2-5, with 9 nucleotides matching TRBD1. Per the germline V gene, CDR1 is SGHTA and CDR2 is FQGTGA. J lost 5 bases, V lost 5 bases, and 6 bases had no gene match. The CDR3 is made up of 14 amino acids. The CDR3 DNA follows: TGTGCCAGCAGCCTCACAGGGGGCAGGGAGACCCAGTACTTC. Protein product: CASSLTGGRETQYF.

This chain uses TRBV29-1 with TRBJ2-7; 9 nucleotides align to TRBD1. Germline V lookup: CDR1 SQVTM, CDR2 ANQGSEA. This CDR3 has 15 residues. V lost 6 bases and J lost 4; bases outside the gene matches: 13. The CDR3 reads CSVEIRDRDLYEQYF. The CDR3 DNA follows: TGCAGCGTAGAAATCCGGGACAGGGACTTATACGAGCAGTACTTC.

The V gene is TRBV19, the J gene TRBJ2-3; the match to TRBD2 covers 15 bases. The CDR3 sequence is 16 residues long. V shed 3 bases and J 9 bases; nucleotides not matched to a gene: 7. Germline V lookup: CDR1 LNHDA, CDR2 SQIVND (reference sequence). CDR3 coding DNA: TGTGCCAGTAGTATCGGACTAGCGGGGGGGCTTTGGACGCAGTATTTT. The encoded protein is CASSIGLAGGLWTQYF.

This clone was seen many times. The genes are TRBV7-9 and TRBJ1-1; D unresolved. CDR1 is SEHNR, CDR2 FQNEAQ, per germline (reference sequence). V lost 3 bases and J lost 6, with 8 bases in between. The CDR3 is 12 residues long. The CDR3 DNA follows: TGTGCCAGCAGCTTGAATGGGGCTGAAGCTTTCTTT. Amino acids: CASSLNGAEAFF.

The J gene is TRBJ2-1, the V gene TRBV29-1; D not certain. V dropped 4 bases and J dropped 6 bases, with 4 bases sitting between them. Germline CDR1 is SQVTM and CDR2 is ANQGSEA. The CDR3 has 10 amino acids. Here the CDR3 reads CSVVVNEQFF. The CDR3, as DNA: TGCAGCGTTGTGGTCAATGAGCAGTTCTTC.

CDR3 coding DNA: TGTGCCAGCAGCCTGGGGGGATTGAATCAGCCCCAGCATTTT. Its protein product is CASSLGGLNQPQHF. V is TRBV6-5 and J is TRBJ1-5, with D perhaps matching TRBD1 (5 bases). The V gene lost 6 bases and the J gene lost 4 bases, with 13 bases spanning the gap. The CDR3 runs 14 residues. CDR1 is MNHEY and CDR2 is SVGAGI in the germline V gene.

CDR3 nucleotides: TGCGCCAGCAGCCAACTGGACGGCTCAATTACCGGGGAGCTGTTTTTT. Encoded protein: CASSQLDGSITGELFF. The chain combines TRBV4-1 with TRBJ2-2; D is ambiguous. CDR1 MGHRA and CDR2 YSYEKL come from the germline V gene. This CDR3 has 16 residues. V was pared by 2 bases and J by 5 bases, with 15 bases between.

The rearrangement uses TRBV11-2 and TRBJ2-7; a weak D match, TRBD1 (5 bases). Germline V gene sequence: CDR1 SGHAT, CDR2 FQNNGV. This CDR3 comprises 15 residues. Trimming removed 4 bases at V and 4 bases at J, with 17 bases between. CDR3 sequence (DNA): TGTGCCAGCAGCTCGAACTGGGGCAGGGATTACGAGCAGTACTTC. The encoded protein is CASSSNWGRDYEQYF.

The V call is TRBV7-9, the J call TRBJ2-7; 7 nucleotides line up with TRBD2. This CDR3 is 14 amino acids long. Per germline, CDR1 SEHNR and CDR2 FQNEAQ (reference sequence). Losses at the gene ends were 4 bases for V and 2 bases for J; bases not matched to a gene: 5. CDR3 protein: CASSSGTNAYEQYF. The CDR3 coding sequence is TGTGCCAGCAGCTCCGGGACTAACGCCTACGAGCAGTACTTC.

This clone has only a few counts. This chain joins TRBV7-9 and TRBJ1-1; D perhaps matches TRBD1 (5 bases). V lost 7 bases, J lost 0 bases, and 18 bases lay in between. This CDR3 has 16 residues. Germline CDR1 reads SEHNR; CDR2 reads FQNEAQ (reference sequence). The CDR3 protein is CASIRYPADMNTEAFF. The CDR3 bases are TGTGCCAGCATTCGATATCCGGCGGACATGAACACTGAAGCTTTCTTT.

The rearrangement joins TRBV13 to TRBJ2-7; 7 nucleotides agree with TRBD1. Germline CDR1 PRHDT, CDR2 FYEKMQ (reference sequence). CDR3 length equals 14 residues. Trimming removed 5 bases from V and 2 bases from J; junction bases left unmatched: 6. The CDR3 DNA is TGTGCCAGCAGCCCCGAAGACAGGGCCTACGAGCAGTACTTC. It yields the protein CASSPEDRAYEQYF.

The chain is built from TRBV30 and TRBJ2-7; D gene uncertain. Germline CDR1 is GTSNPN and CDR2 is SVGIG (reference sequence). Trimming left V 1 base short and J 6 bases short, with 13 bases between. This CDR3 region has 13 residues. The CDR3 spells CAWSDSPASEQYF. CDR3 nucleotide sequence: TGTGCCTGGAGTGACAGCCCGGCTAGCGAGCAGTACTTC.

The chain links TRBV13 to TRBJ2-3; D not certain. Germline CDR1 is PRHDT and CDR2 is FYEKMQ (reference sequence). V was trimmed by 5 bases and J by 2 bases, leaving 5 bases between them. CDR3 length: 12 residues. The CDR3 region is CASSTYTDTQYF. The CDR3 nucleotides read TGTGCCAGCAGCACTTACACAGATACGCAGTATTTT.

The chain couples TRBV30 to TRBJ1-2; D is ambiguous. Trimming cost V 0 bases and J 3 bases, with 11 bases left between them. This CDR3 contains 14 residues. Germline V gives CDR1 GTSNPN, CDR2 SVGIG (reference sequence). The CDR3, as DNA: TGTGCCTGGAGTGTACCTGGGTCGGACTATGGCTACACCTTC. Translation: CAWSVPGSDYGYTF.

The CDR3 region is CASSLAGGNQPQHF. The CDR3 region has the DNA TGTGCCAGCAGCTTAGCCGGGGGCAATCAGCCCCAGCATTTT. The rearrangement links TRBV11-2 to TRBJ1-5; D uncertain. The CDR3 totals 14 residues. Germline CDR1 is SGHAT and CDR2 is FQNNGV. The V end lost 1 base, the J end lost 2 bases, and 6 bases lay between the germline ends.

The CDR3 here is CASSIDLETEAFF. CDR3 in DNA: TGTGCCAGTAGTATAGATCTGGAAACTGAAGCTTTCTTT. The chain links TRBV19 to TRBJ1-1; D gene unclear. V was clipped by 0 bases and J by 5 bases, with 7 bases between them. Germline V CDR1 and CDR2: LNHDA, SQIVND (reference sequence). The CDR3 loop spans 13 amino acids.

The chain has TRBV4-2 and TRBJ2-7; D is unresolved. There are 12 residues in the CDR3. Germline-derived CDR1 and CDR2 are LGHNA and YNFKEQ. V was pared by 0 bases and J by 4 bases, with 4 bases between. In DNA form, the CDR3 reads TGTGCCAGCAGCCAAGATTTGTACGAGCAGTACTTC. Translated: CASSQDLYEQYF.

The V call is TRBV11-1, the J call TRBJ2-3; D is undetermined. There are 16 residues in the CDR3. Germline V gene lookup returns CDR1 SGHAT and CDR2 FQDESV (reference sequence). The germline V and J ends were trimmed by 1 base and 1 base, with 12 bases remaining between them. CDR3 sequence (DNA): TGTGCCAGCAGCTTAGTAGCCCTGGTGGGCACAGATACGCAGTATTTT. Amino acid sequence: CASSLVALVGTDTQYF.

V and J are TRBV9 and TRBJ2-7; 10 bases are shared with TRBD1. Trimming removed 5 bases from V and 6 bases from J; junction bases left unmatched: 8. Per the germline V gene, CDR1 is SGDLS and CDR2 is YYNGEE. The CDR3 is 14 amino acids. CDR3 region: CASSPGTGALEQYF. As DNA, the CDR3 is TGTGCCAGCAGTCCCGGGACAGGGGCCCTCGAGCAGTACTTC.

The chain combines TRBV11-3 with TRBJ2-2; D gene uncertain. Per the germline V gene, CDR1 is SGHNT and CDR2 is YENEEA. This CDR3 comprises 16 residues. Trimming cost V 3 bases and J 0 bases, with 11 bases left between them. In nucleotides, the CDR3 is TGTGCCAGCAGCTTTAGTCCCGATACGAACACCGGGGAGCTGTTTTTT. Translating it yields CASSFSPDTNTGELFF.

The J gene is TRBJ2-3, the V gene TRBV6-6; no firm D call. The CDR3 is made up of 15 amino acids. Trimming took 0 bases from V and 2 from J, leaving 9 bases between them. CDR1 and CDR2 (germline): MNHNY, SVGAGI (reference sequence). The CDR3 DNA reads as TGTGCCAGCAGTTACTCAAAGCGCACCACAGATACGCAGTATTTT. As protein: CASSYSKRTTDTQYF.

V is TRBV6-4 and J is TRBJ2-5, with 7 positions matching TRBD2. CDR1 and CDR2 from the germline V gene are MRHNA and SNTAGT. The CDR3 spans 15 residues. After removal of 7 bases from V and 2 bases from J, the junction contained 10 bases not matched to a gene. The CDR3 loop reads CASTEGGRGQETQYF. The CDR3 DNA is TGTGCCAGCACTGAGGGAGGGAGAGGGCAAGAGACCCAGTACTTC.

The chain uses TRBV4-2 and TRBJ2-7, with 10 nucleotides matching TRBD2. V gave up 0 bases and J gave up 6 bases; unmatched junction bases: 8. Germline V gene sequence: CDR1 LGHNA, CDR2 YNFKEQ. CDR3 size: 16 residues. The CDR3, as DNA: TGTGCCAGCAGCCAAGAGACTAGCGGGTTTTCTTCCGAGCAGTACTTC. Amino acids: CASSQETSGFSSEQYF.

This clone was detected a few times. The V and J genes are TRBV13 and TRBJ2-2; D is unclear. The CDR3 has 13 amino acids. Germline values: CDR1 PRHDT, CDR2 FYEKMQ (reference sequence). Deletions cut 4 bases from V and 6 bases from J, with 9 bases between. The chain's CDR3 is CASSYNSPGELFF. The CDR3 region has the DNA TGTGCCAGCAGCTACAACAGCCCCGGGGAGCTGTTTTTT.

V and J are TRBV2 and TRBJ1-2; D not certain. The CDR3 loop spans 14 amino acids. The V and J ends lost 2 bases and 0 bases respectively, with 7 bases between them. The germline CDR1 and CDR2 sequences are SNHLY and FYNNEI. The CDR3 DNA is TGTGCCAGCAGTGAAACGGGTACTAACTATGGCTACACCTTC. This gives the protein CASSETGTNYGYTF.